This T cell receptor (beta chain) was identified during a study of blood T cell repertoires in COVID-19. On the study more broadly: Acute-phase and convalescent COVID-19 samples originated in the United States, Italy and Spain. PBMCs, B-cell-depleted T cells, or T cells provided the cDNA or gDNA that made up the material.

Germline CDR1 and CDR2: KGHSH and LQKENI. This CDR3 contains 16 residues. V shed 0 bases, J shed 6 bases, and the junction held 8 bases outside the gene matches. Per the authors' pipeline: Amplifying reference gene primers gave estimates of nucleated cell counts. Assay: immunoSEQ multiplex PCR; the TCRdb copy retains only in-frame clones and omits some. V, J and clone size reflect that table, while D and trimming were determined from the DNA. The sample has about 98,000 clones, roughly four fifths seen once. Input material: peripheral blood. This sequence was found in a man between 60 and 70 years old with acute or convalescent COVID-19. V usage is TRBV18 and J usage is TRBJ2-3; the match to TRBD2 covers 8 bases. This chain's CDR3 is CASSPPSRGGSDTQYF. DNA for the CDR3: TGTGCCAGCTCACCACCCTCTCGGGGGGGATCGGATACGCAGTATTTT.